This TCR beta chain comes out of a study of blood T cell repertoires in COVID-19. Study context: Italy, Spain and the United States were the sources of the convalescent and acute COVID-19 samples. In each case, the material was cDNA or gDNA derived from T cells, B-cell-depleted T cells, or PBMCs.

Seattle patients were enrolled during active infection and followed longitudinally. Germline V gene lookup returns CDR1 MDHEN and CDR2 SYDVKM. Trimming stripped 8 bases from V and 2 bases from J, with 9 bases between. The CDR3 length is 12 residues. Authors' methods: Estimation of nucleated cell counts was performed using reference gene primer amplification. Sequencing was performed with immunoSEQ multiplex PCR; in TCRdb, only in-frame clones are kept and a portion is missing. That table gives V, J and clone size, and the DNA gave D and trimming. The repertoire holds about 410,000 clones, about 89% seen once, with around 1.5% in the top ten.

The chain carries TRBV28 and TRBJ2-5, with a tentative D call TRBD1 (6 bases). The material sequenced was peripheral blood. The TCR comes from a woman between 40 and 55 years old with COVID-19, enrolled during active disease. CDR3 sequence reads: CASARGQETQYF. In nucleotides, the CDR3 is TGTGCCAGCGCAAGGGGGCAAGAGACCCAGTACTTC.